Each of the 30 T cell receptor beta chains below was sequenced from the same sample in a study of blood T cell repertoires in COVID-19 (dated by TCRdb to the early 2020s). The library came from the immunoSEQ multiplex PCR assay. This is the immuneACCESS table as TCRdb keeps it, with only in-frame sequences that have V and J called. A part of the clones is gone; compared with another copy, unresolved V genes explain less than half, and the rest is unexplained. For this sample there are 200,000 to 250,000 clones; around 86% appear just once. Less than 9.5% of the sample is held by the ten biggest clonotypes. Source material: peripheral blood. The receptors were gathered from a woman older than 75 with COVID-19, enrolled during active disease.

The chain couples TRBV29-1 to TRBJ1-5; D is uncertain. V was pared by 5 bases and J by 0 bases, with 11 bases between. CDR1 SQVTM and CDR2 ANQGSEA come from the germline V gene. CDR3 length equals 14 residues. The CDR3 is CSVMAGTSNQPQHF. The CDR3 DNA sequence: TGCAGCGTTATGGCAGGCACTAGCAATCAGCCCCAGCATTTT.

The chain joins TRBV9 to TRBJ1-1, with D maybe TRBD1 (5 bases). V lost 0 bases, J lost 4 bases, and 10 bases lay in between. Germline loops: CDR1 SGDLS, CDR2 YYNGEE. This CDR3 spans 14 amino acids. CDR3: CASSVEGRGTEAFF. The CDR3 region has the DNA TGTGCCAGCAGCGTAGAAGGGAGGGGCACTGAAGCTTTCTTT.

This chain joins TRBV3-1 (or the pseudogene TRBV3-2) and TRBJ2-4; the D is unclear. The CDR3 extends over 13 amino acids. V lost 4 bases and J 5 bases, leaving 9 bases between the germline ends. Germline V gene data show CDR1 as LGHDT and CDR2 as YNNKEL (reference sequence). CDR3 region: CASSPGRENIQYF. DNA for the CDR3: TGTGCCAGCAGCCCAGGTAGAGAAAACATTCAGTACTTC.

The rearrangement links TRBV27 to TRBJ1-2; the D gene is possibly TRBD1 (6 bases). The V end lost 1 base, the J end lost 8 bases, and 11 bases lay between the germline ends. Per germline, CDR1 MNHEY and CDR2 SMNVEV (reference sequence). There are 13 residues in the CDR3. CDR3 nucleotide sequence: TGTGCCAGCAGTTTATTGCCAGGGGAAGGCTACACCTTC. Protein product: CASSLLPGEGYTF.

The chain joins TRBV4-3 to TRBJ2-4; TRBD1 is a possible D gene (6 bases). The CDR3 loop spans 16 amino acids. The ends were cut back, 0 bases at V and 8 bases at J, with 17 bases in the middle. The germline CDR1 and CDR2 sequences are LGHNA and YSLEER. CDR3 sequence reads: CASSQEAGAPFYIQYF. For the CDR3, the DNA is TGCGCCAGCAGCCAAGAAGCAGGGGCGCCCTTTTACATTCAGTACTTC.

The chain carries TRBV4-1 and TRBJ1-2; 7 bases are a match to TRBD1. V trimming: 3 bases; J trimming: 7 bases; junction bases outside the gene matches: 11. This CDR3 is built from 15 residues. Looked up from germline, CDR1 is MGHRA and CDR2 is YSYEKL. The CDR3 DNA reads as TGCGCCAGCAGCCAGGACAGGACAGGAGAAGGTGGCTACACCTTC. It translates to CASSQDRTGEGGYTF.

This clone has only one observation. The gene calls are TRBV6-5 and TRBJ1-1, with D uncertain. Germline CDR1 reads MNHEY; CDR2 reads SVGAGI. Trimming took 6 bases from V and 5 from J, leaving 13 bases between them. The CDR3 loop spans 13 amino acids. This CDR3 is CASRGDRRTEAFF. The CDR3 DNA follows: TGTGCCAGCAGAGGCGATCGGCGGACTGAAGCTTTCTTT.

The chain combines TRBV3-1 (or the pseudogene TRBV3-2) with TRBJ1-1; D is uncertain. Looked up from germline, CDR1 is LGHDT and CDR2 is YNNKEL (reference sequence). The CDR3 is made up of 13 amino acids. The germline V and J ends were trimmed by 6 bases and 0 bases, with 8 bases remaining between them. CDR3 DNA: TGTGCCAGCAGGCAGTTCATGAACACTGAAGCTTTCTTT. It translates to CASRQFMNTEAFF.

This clone was counted a few times. V usage is TRBV6-5 and J usage is TRBJ1-2; 7 bases align to TRBD1. Losses at the gene ends were 4 bases for V and 4 bases for J; bases not matched to a gene: 9. This CDR3 is 15 amino acids long. From germline, CDR1 is MNHEY and CDR2 SVGAGI. The CDR3 loop is CASSSPGEGAYGYTF. The CDR3 nucleotides are TGTGCCAGCAGTTCTCCTGGTGAGGGGGCCTATGGCTACACCTTC.

This clone was detected only a few times. This sequence joins TRBV30 and TRBJ1-1; no definite D call. The V end was cut by 2 bases, the J end by 4 bases, with 11 bases between. This CDR3 has 13 residues. Germline V gene lookup returns CDR1 GTSNPN and CDR2 SVGIG (reference sequence). The CDR3 sequence: CAWSFTSGTEAFF. The CDR3 DNA reads as TGTGCCTGGAGTTTTACATCGGGCACTGAAGCTTTCTTT.

This clone was observed a single time. This chain connects TRBV7-2 to TRBJ2-7; 9 bases line up with TRBD1. The CDR3 has 15 residues. After removal of 5 bases from V and 4 bases from J, the junction contained 9 bases not matched to a gene. Germline CDR1 is SGHTA and CDR2 is FQGNSA. CDR3 DNA sequence: TGTGCCAGCAGCGTACAGGGGGCAATCGAATACGAGCAGTACTTC. Its translation: CASSVQGAIEYEQYF. The whole variable domain, filled in from reference TRBV7-2 and TRBJ2-7, reads GAGVSQSPSNKVTEKGKDVELRCDPISGHTALYWYRQSLGQGLEFLIYFQGNSAPDKSGLPSDRFSAERTGGSVSTLTIQRTQQEDSAVYLCASSVQGAIEYEQYFGPGTRLTVT.

V usage is TRBV27 and J usage is TRBJ2-3, with 10 bases lining up with TRBD1. V gave up 8 bases and J gave up 2 bases; unmatched junction bases: 7. The CDR3 is made up of 15 amino acids. Germline V CDR1 and CDR2: MNHEY, SMNVEV (reference sequence). The CDR3 region is CASGTGDHYTDTQYF. The CDR3 DNA sequence: TGTGCCAGCGGGACAGGGGACCACTACACAGATACGCAGTATTTT.

The V call is TRBV3-1 (or the pseudogene TRBV3-2), the J call TRBJ1-1; D is ambiguous. The CDR3 loop spans 13 amino acids. Trimming pared 6 bases from V and 7 bases from J, leaving 15 bases between. Germline lookup yields CDR1 LGHDT and CDR2 YNNKEL (reference sequence). CDR3 in DNA: TGTGCCAGCAGTCGATTCGGCGGCGGTGAAGCTTTCTTT. It translates to CASSRFGGGEAFF.

V and J are TRBV7-8 and TRBJ2-7, with 9 bases matching TRBD1. Germline CDR1 is SGHVS and CDR2 is FQNEAQ. V lost 2 bases to trimming and J lost 9 bases; unmatched junction nucleotides: 14. The CDR3 covers 16 residues. Here the CDR3 reads CASSLRRTGALRGQYF. DNA for the CDR3: TGTGCCAGCAGCTTAAGGAGGACAGGGGCCCTCCGGGGGCAGTACTTC.

CDR3 sequence: CASSYSGTAGNTIYF. The CDR3 coding sequence is TGTGCCAGCAGTTACAGCGGGACGGCCGGAAACACCATATATTTT. The chain uses TRBV6-5 and TRBJ1-3, with D maybe TRBD1 (5 bases). CDR1 is MNHEY and CDR2 is SVGAGI in the germline V gene. The V and J ends lost 2 bases and 4 bases respectively, with 12 bases between them. The CDR3 covers 15 residues.

The rearrangement uses TRBV4-1 and TRBJ1-4, with D possibly being TRBD1 (6 bases). The ends were cut back, 3 bases at V and 0 bases at J, with 20 bases in the middle. The CDR3 totals 19 residues. Germline CDR1 and CDR2: MGHRA and YSYEKL. CDR3 protein: CASSQFPGTRLATNEKLFF. The CDR3, as DNA: TGCGCCAGCAGCCAGTTTCCCGGGACACGATTAGCAACTAATGAAAAACTGTTTTTT.

The chain couples TRBV6-5 to TRBJ2-5; no clear D gene. Germline values: CDR1 MNHEY, CDR2 SVGAGI. This CDR3 region has 14 residues. Deletions cut 6 bases from V and 1 base from J, with 12 bases between. The CDR3 reads CASSSTRLQETQYF. DNA of the CDR3: TGTGCCAGCAGCTCGACGCGGCTCCAAGAGACCCAGTACTTC.

V gene TRBV2 combines with J gene TRBJ1-5, with D unclear. CDR1 is SNHLY, CDR2 FYNNEI, per germline. The CDR3 runs to 15 residues. The V and J ends lost 8 bases and 3 bases respectively, with 17 bases between them. In DNA, the CDR3 is TGTGCCAGCTCCCAGGTCAGTCTTTCCAATCAGCCCCAGCATTTT. Protein product: CASSQVSLSNQPQHF.

This clone appeared a few times. The chain joins TRBV28 to TRBJ1-2, with D possibly matching TRBD1 (6 bases). The germline gives CDR1 MDHEN, CDR2 SYDVKM. The CDR3 extends over 13 amino acids. Trimming left V 5 bases short and J 4 bases short, with 11 bases between. CDR3 sequence (DNA): TGTGCCAGCAGTCCACAGGGTACCTATGGCTACACCTTC. Its translation is CASSPQGTYGYTF.

The chain joins TRBV2 to TRBJ2-1; 9 bases agree with TRBD1. CDR1 is SNHLY and CDR2 is FYNNEI in the germline V gene. The V segment lost 6 bases and the J segment 7 bases; nucleotides outside the gene matches: 7. CDR3 length equals 14 residues. CDR3: CASRARTGENEQFF. CDR3 sequence (DNA): TGTGCCAGCAGGGCCCGGACAGGGGAAAATGAGCAGTTCTTC.

This clone turned up a few times. The V call is TRBV20-1, the J call TRBJ1-4, with D unclear. Germline CDR1 DFQATT, CDR2 SNEGSKA (reference sequence). CDR3 size: 14 residues. V was trimmed by 3 bases and J by 7 bases, leaving 15 bases between them. CDR3 in amino acids: CSASPRLPGEKLFF. The CDR3, as DNA: TGCAGTGCTAGTCCTCGGCTACCAGGTGAAAAACTGTTTTTT.

The chain joins TRBV5-1 to TRBJ2-6, with D perhaps TRBD1 (5 bases). This CDR3 spans 16 amino acids. CDR1 is SGHRS, CDR2 YFSETQ, per germline. V was pared by 4 bases and J by 0 bases, with 11 bases between. DNA for the CDR3: TGCGCCAGCAGCCTCACAGGACGCTCTGGGGCCAACGTCCTGACTTTC. Its protein is CASSLTGRSGANVLTF. Using reference TRBV5-1 and TRBJ2-6 for the parts outside the CDR3, the full variable domain is KAGVTQTPRYLIKTRGQQVTLSCSPISGHRSVSWYQQTPGQGLQFLFEYFSETQRNKGNFPGRFSGRQFSNSRSEMNVSTLELGDSALYLCASSLTGRSGANVLTFGAGSRLTVL.

Here the CDR3 DNA reads TGTGCCAGCATACAGGTGACCAATCAGCCCCAGCATTTT. Translating it yields CASIQVTNQPQHF. The gene calls are TRBV6-6 and TRBJ1-5; possibly TRBD1 for D (5 bases). Trimming shortened V by 7 bases and J by 3 bases, and 10 bases separated the two germline ends. CDR3 length: 13 amino acids. CDR1 and CDR2 (germline): MNHNY, SVGAGI (reference sequence).

The chain joins TRBV5-1 to TRBJ1-1; D unclear. The V gene's germline CDR1 is SGHRS and CDR2 YFSETQ. Deletions cut 0 bases from V and 0 bases from J, with 9 bases between. This CDR3 comprises 15 residues. The CDR3 here is CASSLGGRMNTEAFF. In nucleotides, the CDR3 is TGCGCCAGCAGCTTGGGAGGGAGAATGAACACTGAAGCTTTCTTT.

The V call is TRBV5-1, the J call TRBJ1-4, with D perhaps TRBD1 (5 bases). Germline V gene lookup returns CDR1 SGHRS and CDR2 YFSETQ. Trimming left V 0 bases short and J 3 bases short, with 21 bases between. The CDR3 runs 19 residues. The CDR3 loop reads CASSLGRTLQPGANEKLFF. DNA of the CDR3: TGCGCCAGCAGCTTGGGCCGGACACTACAACCCGGAGCTAATGAAAAACTGTTTTTT.

The genes are TRBV11-2 and TRBJ2-5; 16 nucleotides align to TRBD2. The CDR3 spans 18 residues. Trimming cost V 3 bases and J 6 bases; bases outside gene matches: 10. CDR1 is SGHAT and CDR2 is FQNNGV in the germline V gene. CDR3 protein: CASSLRPGLAGGLKTQYF. The CDR3 DNA reads TGTGCCAGCAGCTTGAGACCGGGACTAGCGGGGGGGTTGAAGACCCAGTACTTC.

The genes are TRBV5-4 and TRBJ1-5; unclear D gene. From germline, CDR1 is SGHNT and CDR2 YYREEE (reference sequence). This CDR3 is built from 13 residues. V was cut by 0 bases and J by 11 bases, with 12 bases left in between. The CDR3 is CASSLDPAGTQHF. CDR3 nucleotide sequence: TGTGCCAGCAGCTTGGATCCGGCGGGAACCCAGCATTTT.

The chain uses TRBV25-1 and TRBJ1-1; perhaps TRBD1 as D (5 bases). CDR3 length equals 14 residues. CDR1 is MGHDK, CDR2 SYGVNS, per germline. Trimming cost V 7 bases and J 5 bases, with 17 bases left between them. CDR3 DNA: TGTGCCAGCACCGGGCAGGCAGGGATTACTGAAGCTTTCTTT. Protein sequence: CASTGQAGITEAFF.

CDR3: CASSSGTTTDTQYF. As DNA, the CDR3 is TGTGCCAGCAGTTCGGGGACTACCACAGATACGCAGTATTTT. The rearrangement uses TRBV28 and TRBJ2-3; 7 bases agree with TRBD2. CDR1 and CDR2 (germline): MDHEN, SYDVKM. The CDR3 extends over 14 amino acids. V trimming: 4 bases; J trimming: 2 bases; junction bases outside the gene matches: 3.

This sequence joins TRBV6-1 and TRBJ2-5, with 12 positions matching TRBD2. CDR1 and CDR2 (germline): MNHNS, SASEGT. The CDR3 extends over 17 amino acids. Trimming took 6 bases from V and 5 from J; bases not matched to a gene: 13. CDR3: CASRELAGGKVGETQYF. CDR3 coding DNA: TGTGCCAGCAGGGAACTAGCGGGAGGTAAAGTGGGGGAGACCCAGTACTTC.